The T cell receptor (beta chain) described here comes from a study of blood T cells in healthy people across ages. Then a second PCR, running about 6 to 11 cycles, was carried out with a sample-barcoded 5' primer and a J-beta primer mix. TCRdb called the 5' RACE reads again in MiXCR, with one record for every CDR3 protein. The sample has around 800,000 distinct CDR3 sequences; around 45% are singletons. This clonotype was detected a few times. Its target is not known. Regarding the study as a whole: Age advanced and TCR beta diversity per million T cells fell, roughly linearly. The percentage of naive T cells correlated strongly with TCR beta diversity.

Aged about 6 to 90, donors were systemically healthy Caucasians from Russia. V trimming: 7 bases; J trimming: 6 bases; junction bases outside the gene matches: 7. The V gene's germline CDR1 is MDHEN and CDR2 SYDVKM. The CDR3 is made up of 14 amino acids. Input material: blood. This TCR was sampled from a man aged 80 or over in good health. The chain is built from TRBV28 and TRBJ2-1; 9 bases match TRBD2. The CDR3 loop reads CASKPSGNGNEQFF. The CDR3 bases are TGTGCCAGCAAACCTAGCGGGAACGGCAATGAGCAGTTCTTC.